The 19 T cell receptor beta chains listed next were all sequenced from one sample in a study of beta chain features in type 1 diabetes. The entirety of the isolated RNA underwent reverse transcription, so expressed TCRB transcripts were sequenced. This table comes from immunoSEQ multiplex PCR, and its TCRdb copy is limited to in-frame clones, with some not included. The sample has about 930,000 clones, roughly 16% seen once. Sequenced sample: naive CD4+ T cells from blood. These receptors came from a woman younger than 35 in good health.

The chain carries TRBV7-9 and TRBJ2-3, with 10 bases fitting TRBD2. Germline V gene sequence: CDR1 SEHNR, CDR2 FQNEAQ (reference sequence). This CDR3 contains 14 residues. V gave up 5 bases and J gave up 4 bases; unmatched junction bases: 3. The CDR3 sequence is CASSHGLAADTQYF. As DNA, the CDR3 is TGTGCCAGCAGCCACGGACTAGCGGCAGATACGCAGTATTTT.

This clone came up a few times. CDR3 nucleotides: TGTGCCAGCAGGGGAACTTTTGGGGGGGAGCAGTTCTTC. The encoded protein is CASRGTFGGEQFF. This chain uses TRBV25-1 with TRBJ2-1; a possible D gene is TRBD2 (6 bases). The germline gives CDR1 MGHDK, CDR2 SYGVNS. The CDR3 runs 13 residues. The germline V and J ends were trimmed by 6 bases and 10 bases, with 16 bases remaining between them.

The V gene is TRBV7-2, the J gene TRBJ2-7; D not resolved. The germline V gene encodes CDR1 SGHTA and CDR2 FQGNSA. The CDR3 totals 13 residues. Trimming pared 5 bases from V and 2 bases from J, leaving 10 bases between. The CDR3 is CASSKANTYEQYF. CDR3 in DNA: TGTGCCAGCAGCAAAGCGAATACCTACGAGCAGTACTTC.

This sequence joins TRBV7-8 and TRBJ2-7; 8 nucleotides align to TRBD2. Unmatched junction bases numbered 4, after V lost 0 bases and J lost 0 bases. CDR1 SGHVS and CDR2 FQNEAQ come from the germline V gene. This CDR3 spans 16 amino acids. DNA of the CDR3: TGTGCCAGCAGCTTAGCGCCCGGGAGGGACTCCTACGAGCAGTACTTC. This gives the protein CASSLAPGRDSYEQYF.

The chain recombines TRBV5-1 with TRBJ1-1; D might be TRBD1 (6 bases). CDR1 is SGHRS, CDR2 YFSETQ, per germline. CDR3 size: 13 residues. Trimming left V 2 bases short and J 5 bases short, with 10 bases between. For the CDR3, the DNA is TGCGCCAGCAGCTTCAGGGGCCAAACTGAAGCTTTCTTT. Amino acids: CASSFRGQTEAFF.

This chain uses TRBV18 with TRBJ2-7, with TRBD1 as a possible D gene (5 bases). This CDR3 region has 15 residues. Germline lookup yields CDR1 KGHSH and CDR2 LQKENI. Deletions cut 0 bases from V and 1 base from J, with 10 bases between. CDR3 sequence: CASSPPSQASYEQYF. The CDR3 nucleotides read TGTGCCAGCTCACCACCTTCACAGGCGTCCTACGAGCAGTACTTC.

The chain links TRBV7-3 to TRBJ2-1, with 11 bases fitting TRBD2. V shed 1 base and J 9 bases; nucleotides not matched to a gene: 8. Germline-derived CDR1 and CDR2 are SGHTA and FQGTGA. There are 16 residues in the CDR3. The CDR3 bases are TGTGCCAGCAGCTTAAGTACTAGCGGGAGTTATAGTGAGCAGTTCTTC. It yields the protein CASSLSTSGSYSEQFF.

This clone came up a few times. The chain uses TRBV5-6 and TRBJ2-3; TRBD1 matches at 7 bases. Germline V lookup: CDR1 SGHDT, CDR2 YYEEEE. CDR3 length: 13 amino acids. Trimming cost V 4 bases and J 9 bases; bases outside gene matches: 8. DNA of the CDR3: TGTGCCAGCAGCCCCGAAGGGGACAGAACGCAGTATTTT. Its protein product is CASSPEGDRTQYF.

The rearrangement joins TRBV5-6 to TRBJ2-3; no reliable D call. The V gene's germline CDR1 is SGHDT and CDR2 YYEEEE. There are 14 residues in the CDR3. V gave up 4 bases and J gave up 6 bases, with 15 bases separating them. The CDR3 here is CASSVSGSTDTQYF. CDR3 nucleotides: TGTGCCAGCAGCGTGTCGGGCTCCACGGATACGCAGTATTTT.

The chain has TRBV7-3 and TRBJ1-1; 7 nucleotides agree with TRBD1. The CDR3 is 14 residues long. The V gene end was trimmed by 5 bases and the J gene end by 4 bases; junction bases not matched to a gene: 7. Germline CDR1 and CDR2: SGHTA and FQGTGA. CDR3 coding DNA: TGTGCCAGCAGCGAGAGGGGGCCGGGCACTGAAGCTTTCTTT. This codes for CASSERGPGTEAFF.

The V and J genes are TRBV5-4 and TRBJ2-1; 7 bases agree with TRBD1. The V segment lost 3 bases and the J segment 6 bases; nucleotides outside the gene matches: 6. The germline V gene has CDR1 SGHNT and CDR2 YYREEE (reference sequence). CDR3 length: 14 residues. The CDR3 DNA reads as TGTGCCAGCAGCTCTCCGGGACAGAGCAATGAGCAGTTCTTC. It translates to CASSSPGQSNEQFF.

The chain's CDR3 is CASSPLAEPQETQYF. CDR3 coding DNA: TGTGCCAGCTCACCACTAGCGGAGCCCCAAGAGACCCAGTACTTC. The V and J genes are TRBV18 and TRBJ2-5, with TRBD2 as a possible D gene (6 bases). Trimming shortened V by 1 base and J by 1 base, and 10 bases separated the two germline ends. Germline CDR1 KGHSH, CDR2 LQKENI. This CDR3 spans 15 amino acids.

The genes are TRBV18 and TRBJ2-3, with D possibly TRBD1 on 6 matching bases. This CDR3 has 17 residues. V gave up 6 bases and J gave up 3 bases, with 22 bases separating them. CDR1 and CDR2 (germline): KGHSH, LQKENI. This CDR3 is CASSRTTGTRSTDTQYF. In DNA, the CDR3 is TGTGCCAGCTCTCGGACGACCGGGACAAGATCGACAGATACGCAGTATTTT.

The chain links TRBV6-5 to TRBJ2-3; no reliable D call. V was pared by 11 bases and J by 3 bases, with 12 bases between. Germline V gene sequence: CDR1 MNHEY, CDR2 SVGAGI. The CDR3 sequence is 12 residues long. CDR3 amino acids: CASKAPTDTQYF. CDR3 DNA sequence: TGTGCCTCCAAGGCTCCAACAGATACGCAGTATTTT.

This clone was picked up a small number of times. This chain connects TRBV6-6 to TRBJ2-5; the D is unclear. V was pared by 8 bases and J by 3 bases, with 7 bases between. In germline, CDR1 is MNHNY, CDR2 SVGAGI (reference sequence). The CDR3 loop spans 11 amino acids. CDR3 nucleotide sequence: TGTGCCAGCGGACCCGAAGAGACCCAGTACTTC. It translates to CASGPEETQYF.

This clone has more than one count but fewer than ten. The gene calls are TRBV19 and TRBJ2-2; the match to TRBD2 covers 14 bases. CDR3 length equals 15 residues. The V segment lost 9 bases and the J segment 9 bases; nucleotides outside the gene matches: 9. Germline CDR1 is LNHDA and CDR2 is SQIVND (reference sequence). Here the CDR3 reads CASRGGLAGERELFF. Written as DNA, the CDR3 is TGTGCCAGCAGGGGGGGACTAGCGGGAGAGCGGGAGCTGTTTTTT.

This clone appeared a few times. This CDR3 is CSVEQGQASSYNEQFF. The CDR3 DNA follows: TGCAGCGTTGAACAGGGACAGGCTAGCTCCTACAATGAGCAGTTCTTC. The chain recombines TRBV29-1 with TRBJ2-1; TRBD1 matches at 8 bases. The CDR3 extends over 16 amino acids. Unmatched junction bases numbered 6, after V lost 2 bases and J lost 0 bases. Per germline, CDR1 SQVTM and CDR2 ANQGSEA.

In this sample, this clone turned up a few times. The CDR3 loop is CASSPQGFLNTEAFF. The CDR3 nucleotides are TGTGCCAGCAGCCCGCAGGGATTTCTGAACACTGAAGCTTTCTTT. J is TRBJ1-1 and V is TRBV7-2; D perhaps matches TRBD1 (5 bases). Looked up from germline, CDR1 is SGHTA and CDR2 is FQGNSA. The CDR3 contains 15 residues. Deletions cut 5 bases from V and 0 bases from J, with 13 bases between. Based on the CDR3 plus reference TRBV7-2 and TRBJ1-1, the full variable domain is GAGVSQSPSNKVTEKGKDVELRCDPISGHTALYWYRQSLGQGLEFLIYFQGNSAPDKSGLPSDRFSAERTGGSVSTLTIQRTQQEDSAVYLCASSPQGFLNTEAFFGQGTRLTVV.

DNA of the CDR3: TGTGCCAGCTCACCACCTGAATTGCGCACAGATACGCAGTATTTT. This translates into CASSPPELRTDTQYF. The rearrangement uses TRBV18 and TRBJ2-3; unclear D gene. Trimming cost V 0 bases and J 1 base, with 8 bases left between them. CDR1 and CDR2 (germline): KGHSH, LQKENI. The CDR3 consists of 15 residues.